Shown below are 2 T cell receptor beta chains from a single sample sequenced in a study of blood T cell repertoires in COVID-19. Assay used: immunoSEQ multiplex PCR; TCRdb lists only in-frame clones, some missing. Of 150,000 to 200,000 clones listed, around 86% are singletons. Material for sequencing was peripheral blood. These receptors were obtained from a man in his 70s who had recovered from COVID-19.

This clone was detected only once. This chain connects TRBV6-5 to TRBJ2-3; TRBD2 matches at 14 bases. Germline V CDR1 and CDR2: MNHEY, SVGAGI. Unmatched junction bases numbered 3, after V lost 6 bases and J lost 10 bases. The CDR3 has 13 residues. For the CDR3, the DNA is TGTGCCAGCAGGGGGACTAGCGGGAGCGCGCAGTATTTT. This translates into CASRGTSGSAQYF.

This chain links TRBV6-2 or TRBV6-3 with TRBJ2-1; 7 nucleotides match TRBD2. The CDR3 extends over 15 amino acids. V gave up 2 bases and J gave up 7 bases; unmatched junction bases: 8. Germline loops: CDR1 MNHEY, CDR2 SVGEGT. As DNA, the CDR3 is TGTGCCAGCAGTTACAACTGGGAGGGCAGGAATGAGCAGTTCTTC. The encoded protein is CASSYNWEGRNEQFF.